What follows are 4 T cell receptor beta chains derived from one specimen sequenced in a study of response to subunit inactivated influenza vaccine. TCRdb re-called the RT-PCR reads with MiXCR, one entry per CDR3 protein. The sample contains roughly 700,000 distinct CDR3 sequences, 15% to 18% of which appear only once. The sample here was PBMCs from blood, taken about 11 days after vaccination. The receptors here all came from a middle-aged man who received an inactivated influenza vaccine.

The chain joins TRBV3-1 to TRBJ2-7, with D unresolved. The germline CDR1 and CDR2 sequences are LGHDT and YNNKEL (reference sequence). There are 15 residues in the CDR3. The V gene lost 2 bases and the J gene lost 2 bases, with 13 bases spanning the gap. The DNA for the CDR3 is TGTGCCAGCAGCCAATTTCGCGGAAACCCCTACGAGCAGTACTTC. Protein sequence: CASSQFRGNPYEQYF.

The chain is built from TRBV25-1 and TRBJ2-1, with D tentatively TRBD2 (5 bases). CDR3 length: 15 residues. Deletions cut 0 bases from V and 8 bases from J, with 14 bases between. The germline V gene has CDR1 MGHDK and CDR2 SYGVNS. The CDR3 DNA sequence: TGTGCCAGCAGTGAATATCGTTCGGGGTTCTATGAGCAGTTCTTC. It yields the protein CASSEYRSGFYEQFF.

This clonotype was detected ten times or more. The rearrangement joins TRBV15 to TRBJ2-3, with D possibly being TRBD2 (5 bases). In germline, CDR1 is LNHNV, CDR2 YYDKDF (reference sequence). The CDR3 consists of 16 residues. The ends were cut back, 0 bases at V and 1 base at J, with 11 bases in the middle. Here the CDR3 reads CATSRDVGVGTDTQYF. CDR3 coding DNA: TGTGCCACCAGCAGAGATGTCGGGGTCGGCACAGATACGCAGTATTTT. The variable domain in full, with the rest retrieved from reference TRBV15 and TRBJ2-3, is DAMVIQNPRYQVTQFGKPVTLSCSQTLNHNVMYWYQQKSSQAPKLLFHYYDKDFNNEADTPDNFQSRRPNTSFCFLDIRSPGLGDTAMYLCATSRDVGVGTDTQYFGPGTRLTVL.

The V call is TRBV3-1, the J call TRBJ2-5; D is unresolved. With 6 bases removed from V and 4 bases from J, the gap between germline ends came to 15 bases. This CDR3 contains 14 residues. Germline loops: CDR1 LGHDT, CDR2 YNNKEL (reference sequence). The DNA of the CDR3 is TGTGCCAGCAGGGAGATCGGAATCGGAGAGACCCAGTACTTC. Its translation: CASREIGIGETQYF.